These 28 T cell receptor beta chains were sequenced from one sample in a study of T-cell reconstitution after alpha-beta-depleted transplantation in children. Unique molecular identifiers were incorporated when the TCRbeta library was constructed. TCRdb passed the PCR reads through MiXCR, listing each CDR3 protein once. The data show about 260,000 distinct CDR3 sequences, under 14% seen once. Sample: peripheral blood, taken 180 days after TCRalphabeta/CD19-depleted stem cell transplant. The receptors derive from a male patient aged 2-15 years who had a stem cell transplant for chronic granulomatous disease, so the T cells may come from the graft donor.

This clonotype was counted at least ten times. J is TRBJ2-1 and V is TRBV7-3; D unresolved. This CDR3 has 14 amino acids. Trimming left V 1 base short and J 6 bases short, with 10 bases between. Germline V lookup: CDR1 SGHTA, CDR2 FQGTGA. The CDR3 protein is CASSLRPPGNEQFF. In DNA form, the CDR3 reads TGTGCCAGCAGCTTAAGGCCTCCCGGCAATGAGCAGTTCTTC.

This clonotype was seen ten or more times. The chain links TRBV5-1 to TRBJ2-3, with a possible D match to TRBD2 (6 bases). Germline CDR1 SGHRS, CDR2 YFSETQ. The CDR3 has 15 residues. Trimming stripped 4 bases from V and 3 bases from J, with 15 bases between. CDR3 bases: TGCGCCAGCAGCAAGACATCTGGGAGGACAGATACGCAGTATTTT. Translation gives CASSKTSGRTDTQYF.

This clonotype was counted ten times or more. The chain employs TRBV7-3 and TRBJ1-1, with no clear D. CDR1 is SGHTA and CDR2 is FQGTGA in the germline V gene. V dropped 1 base and J dropped 0 bases, with 12 bases sitting between them. The CDR3 spans 16 residues. The CDR3 sequence is CASSLMGRSLNTEAFF. CDR3 in DNA: TGTGCCAGCAGCTTAATGGGAAGGAGCCTGAACACTGAAGCTTTCTTT.

This clonotype has ten or more counts. The chain recombines TRBV20-1 with TRBJ2-3; 12 nucleotides line up with TRBD2. CDR3 length equals 18 residues. Germline V gives CDR1 DFQATT, CDR2 SNEGSKA (reference sequence). V lost 0 bases and J lost 1; bases outside the gene matches: 8. Here the CDR3 DNA reads TGCAGTGCTAGAGATAGACTAGCGGGAGTTGCCCGCACAGATACGCAGTATTTT. Translated, it gives CSARDRLAGVARTDTQYF.

V is TRBV18 and J is TRBJ1-4; unclear D gene. Between the trimmed V and J ends, which lost 1 base and 6 bases, there was a span of 12 bases. In germline, CDR1 is KGHSH, CDR2 LQKENI. This CDR3 has 15 residues. The CDR3 reads CASSPLPRHDEKLFF. The CDR3 DNA is TGTGCCAGCTCACCACTCCCCAGACACGATGAAAAACTGTTTTTT.

At least ten counts were recorded for this clonotype. The chain combines TRBV5-1 with TRBJ1-5; TRBD1 aligns across 8 bases. The CDR3 consists of 15 residues. The V segment lost 1 base and the J segment 3 bases; nucleotides outside the gene matches: 3. In germline, CDR1 is SGHRS, CDR2 YFSETQ. The CDR3 loop is CASSLTGGNNQPQHF. The CDR3 DNA sequence: TGCGCCAGCAGCTTGACAGGGGGGAACAATCAGCCCCAGCATTTT.

About this clonotype: This sequence may be a read error, since a much larger clone differs from it by one base. The chain carries TRBV3-1 and TRBJ2-6, with D uncertain. Per the germline V gene, CDR1 is LGHDT and CDR2 is YNNKEL (reference sequence). The CDR3 runs to 13 residues. CDR3 sequence reads: CANSQSGANVLTF. DNA for the CDR3: TGTGCCAACAGCCAATCTGGGGCCAACGTCCTGACTTTC.

The table lists this clonotype with many counts. The chain employs TRBV6-5 and TRBJ2-7, with 8 positions matching TRBD1. The V gene end was trimmed by 6 bases and the J gene end by 6 bases; junction bases not matched to a gene: 16. The germline gives CDR1 MNHEY, CDR2 SVGAGI. This CDR3 region has 16 residues. The CDR3 DNA follows: TGTGCCAGCAGCAAGTTCCAGGGGGCCCGGGATTCCGAGCAGTACTTC. Encoded protein: CASSKFQGARDSEQYF.

Ten or more counts support this clonotype. V usage is TRBV9 and J usage is TRBJ2-1, with 10 bases matching TRBD2. This CDR3 is 17 amino acids long. CDR1 SGDLS and CDR2 YYNGEE come from the germline V gene. V lost 0 bases to trimming and J lost 7 bases; unmatched junction nucleotides: 10. The CDR3 loop reads CASSVAPGDSGRNEQFF. CDR3 coding DNA: TGTGCCAGCAGCGTAGCTCCGGGGGATAGCGGGAGGAATGAGCAGTTCTTC. Using reference TRBV9 and TRBJ2-1 for the parts outside the CDR3, the full variable domain is DSGVTQTPKHLITATGQRVTLRCSPRSGDLSVYWYQQSLDQGLQFLIQYYNGEERAKGNILERFSAQQFPDLHSELNLSSLELGDSALYFCASSVAPGDSGRNEQFFGPGTRLTVL.

This clonotype occurred many times. The rearrangement uses TRBV19 and TRBJ1-2; possibly TRBD1 for D (5 bases). V lost 7 bases and J 4 bases, leaving 10 bases between the germline ends. This CDR3 has 12 residues. Looked up from germline, CDR1 is LNHDA and CDR2 is SQIVND (reference sequence). CDR3 amino acids: CASTQGAYGYTF. The CDR3, as DNA: TGTGCCAGTACCCAGGGAGCCTATGGCTACACCTTC.

This clonotype has only a few counts. The CDR3 DNA sequence: TGTGCCTGGAGTCAGTATCAGGGAGGTGGCGAGCAGTACTTC. Its translation is CAWSQYQGGGEQYF. The chain recombines TRBV30 with TRBJ2-7; tentatively, D is TRBD2 (6 bases). CDR1 is GTSNPN, CDR2 SVGIG, per germline (reference sequence). The V gene lost 2 bases and the J gene lost 6 bases, with 17 bases spanning the gap. The CDR3 is made up of 14 amino acids. Looking up the rest from reference TRBV30 and TRBJ2-7 gives the full variable domain: SQTIHQWPATLVQPVGSPLSLECTVEGTSNPNLYWYRQAAGRGLQLLFYSVGIGQISSEVPQNLSASRPQDRQFILSSKKLLLSDSGFYLCAWSQYQGGGEQYFGPGTRLTVT.

The table lists this clonotype with many counts. The chain combines TRBV29-1 with TRBJ2-5; TRBD2 might be the D (6 bases). The germline CDR1 and CDR2 sequences are SQVTM and ANQGSEA. This CDR3 has 13 amino acids. The V and J ends lost 1 base and 5 bases respectively, with 11 bases between them. The CDR3 protein is CSVEAEGWETQYF. Here the CDR3 DNA reads TGCAGCGTTGAAGCGGAGGGGTGGGAGACCCAGTACTTC.

With respect to this clonotype: A much larger clone sits a single nucleotide away, making a read error possible. V usage is TRBV6-5 and J usage is TRBJ1-4; D gene ambiguous. The CDR3 has 17 residues. V gave up 2 bases and J gave up 3 bases, with 16 bases separating them. Germline V CDR1 and CDR2: MNHEY, SVGAGI. The CDR3 nucleotides read TGTGCCAGCAGTTACCCACCACGGAGCACCCCTAATGAAAAACTGTTTTTT. It is translated as CASSYPPRSTPNEKLFF.

This clonotype showed up many times. The V call is TRBV11-2, the J call TRBJ2-1; D is possibly TRBD1 or TRBD2 (5 bases each). Germline V gives CDR1 SGHAT, CDR2 FQNNGV. V dropped 3 bases and J dropped 10 bases, with 13 bases sitting between them. This CDR3 region has 13 residues. As DNA, the CDR3 is TGTGCCAGCAGCTTCAACTCCCGGGGCGAGCAGTTCTTC. It specifies CASSFNSRGEQFF.

The sample holds many counts of this clonotype. V usage is TRBV18 and J usage is TRBJ2-1; 11 bases line up with TRBD2. J was trimmed by 10 bases and V by 4 bases; bases with no gene match: 6. The CDR3 loop spans 14 amino acids. Germline values: CDR1 KGHSH, CDR2 LQKENI. CDR3 nucleotides: TGTGCCAGCTCACGTAGCGGGAGGGCCGGGGAGCAGTTCTTC. Translating gives CASSRSGRAGEQFF. Full variable domain (rest looked up from reference TRBV18 and TRBJ2-1): NAGVMQNPRHLVRRRGQEARLRCSPMKGHSHVYWYRQLPEEGLKFMVYLQKENIIDESGMPKERFSAEFPKEGPSILRIQQVVRGDSAAYFCASSRSGRAGEQFFGPGTRLTVL.

This clonotype was seen many times. The chain couples TRBV5-5 to TRBJ2-7, with 8 bases aligning to TRBD2. Germline assignment: CDR1 SGHKS and CDR2 YYEKEE (reference sequence). There are 18 residues in the CDR3. V trimming: 2 bases; J trimming: 0 bases; junction bases outside the gene matches: 13. The CDR3: CASSFTAGGLLSSYEQYF. CDR3 bases: TGTGCCAGCAGCTTTACGGCGGGAGGTCTTCTTAGCTCCTACGAGCAGTACTTC.

There are many counts of this clonotype. The gene calls are TRBV10-2 and TRBJ2-3; 8 nucleotides align to TRBD1. This CDR3 contains 17 residues. J lost 4 bases, V lost 11 bases, and 20 bases had no gene match. The germline V gene has CDR1 WSHSY and CDR2 SAAADI. The CDR3 is CAGEAGGLLPPADTQYF. CDR3 bases: TGCGCCGGGGAAGCAGGGGGCCTTCTCCCACCCGCAGATACGCAGTATTTT.

This clonotype has a count of ten or more. V and J are TRBV28 and TRBJ2-1, with a tentative D call TRBD2 (5 bases). The CDR3 consists of 12 residues. Germline lookup yields CDR1 MDHEN and CDR2 SYDVKM. V lost 4 bases to trimming and J lost 7 bases, with 8 bases between them. CDR3 protein: CASSSRRNEQFF. Here the CDR3 DNA reads TGTGCCAGCAGTTCTAGGAGGAATGAGCAGTTCTTC.

This clonotype was observed many times. At one end the junction does not follow the germline gene, possibly because of a read error. The chain uses TRBV5-1 and TRBJ2-3, with D hard to call. CDR3 size: 13 residues. CDR1 and CDR2 from the germline V gene are SGHRS and YFSETQ. The CDR3 coding sequence is TGCGCCAGCAGCTTGGTTGAAGGTGCCGCGCAACATTTT. Its protein is CASSLVEGAAQHF.

This clonotype was found many times. V gene TRBV28 combines with J gene TRBJ2-7; D tentatively reads TRBD1 or TRBD2 (6 bases each). The germline V gene encodes CDR1 MDHEN and CDR2 SYDVKM. V dropped 3 bases and J dropped 2 bases, with 11 bases sitting between them. This CDR3 is built from 14 residues. CDR3 region: CASSLRGRPYEQYF. CDR3 sequence (DNA): TGTGCCAGCAGTTTGAGGGGGAGGCCCTACGAGCAGTACTTC.

The V call is TRBV2, the J call TRBJ2-3; D tentatively fits TRBD1 or TRBD2 (5 bases each). The CDR3 has 15 residues. The germline gives CDR1 SNHLY, CDR2 FYNNEI. V shed 4 bases and J shed 0 bases, with 11 bases lying between them. CDR3 sequence: CASSGGEISTDTQYF. For the CDR3, the DNA is TGTGCCAGCAGTGGAGGGGAAATAAGCACAGATACGCAGTATTTT.

This clonotype was seen at least ten times. This sequence joins TRBV29-1 and TRBJ2-2, with a weak D call TRBD1 (5 bases). The CDR3 sequence is 17 residues long. Germline CDR1 reads SQVTM; CDR2 reads ANQGSEA. Between the trimmed V and J ends, which lost 1 base and 4 bases, there was a span of 19 bases. In nucleotides, the CDR3 is TGCAGCGTTGAAGGGGTGCAGGGTGAGGAGAGCACCGGGGAGCTGTTTTTT. Amino acids: CSVEGVQGEESTGELFF.

This clonotype was picked up many times. This chain uses TRBV29-1 with TRBJ2-7; 7 bases align to TRBD1. Germline assignment: CDR1 SQVTM and CDR2 ANQGSEA. This CDR3 has 13 residues. J was trimmed by 5 bases and V by 3 bases; bases with no gene match: 7. The CDR3 DNA is TGCAGCGTTGACTCACAGGGGAAGGACGAGCAGTACTTC. Amino acids: CSVDSQGKDEQYF.

There are many counts of this clonotype. The chain combines TRBV7-6 with TRBJ1-6; D ambiguous. Germline V gene data show CDR1 as SGHVS and CDR2 as FNYEAQ. The V end lost 5 bases, the J end lost 7 bases, and 9 bases lay between the germline ends. This CDR3 comprises 13 residues. The CDR3 reads CASSVGTNSPLHF. DNA for the CDR3: TGTGCCAGCAGCGTAGGAACAAATTCACCCCTCCACTTT.

This clonotype came up many times. V gene TRBV6-5 combines with J gene TRBJ2-1, with 8 bases fitting TRBD1. The CDR3 is 14 residues long. Germline assignment: CDR1 MNHEY and CDR2 SVGAGI. The J segment lost 6 bases and the V segment lost 8 bases, leaving 9 bases of the junction unmatched. The CDR3 sequence is CASRRGPGGNEQFF. The CDR3 DNA is TGTGCCAGCCGCAGGGGGCCAGGGGGCAATGAGCAGTTCTTC.

There are many counts of this clonotype. The V and J genes are TRBV4-3 and TRBJ1-2, with D hard to call. CDR1 and CDR2 (germline): LGHNA, YSLEER. The V end was cut by 1 base, the J end by 1 base, with 13 bases between. CDR3 length: 16 amino acids. The CDR3 DNA reads TGCGCCAGCAGCCAAGGTTGGACGGAGGTTAACTATGGCTACACCTTC. Its translation is CASSQGWTEVNYGYTF.

This clonotype was observed at least ten times. This chain connects TRBV6-5 to TRBJ2-1; 13 nucleotides agree with TRBD2. The CDR3 totals 17 residues. Per the germline V gene, CDR1 is MNHEY and CDR2 is SVGAGI. V was pared by 2 bases and J by 5 bases, with 6 bases of the junction left unmatched. The CDR3 here is CASSYLPLAGGDNEQFF. Here the CDR3 DNA reads TGTGCCAGCAGTTACCTACCACTAGCGGGAGGGGACAATGAGCAGTTCTTC.

This clonotype was detected many times. This chain's CDR3 is CASSPGRRVWEQYF. As DNA, the CDR3 is TGCGCCAGCAGCCCTGGACGAAGGGTTTGGGAGCAGTACTTC. V usage is TRBV5-1 and J usage is TRBJ2-7; D unresolved. The germline V and J ends were trimmed by 4 bases and 7 bases, with 18 bases remaining between them. Germline CDR1 SGHRS, CDR2 YFSETQ. The CDR3 has 14 residues.